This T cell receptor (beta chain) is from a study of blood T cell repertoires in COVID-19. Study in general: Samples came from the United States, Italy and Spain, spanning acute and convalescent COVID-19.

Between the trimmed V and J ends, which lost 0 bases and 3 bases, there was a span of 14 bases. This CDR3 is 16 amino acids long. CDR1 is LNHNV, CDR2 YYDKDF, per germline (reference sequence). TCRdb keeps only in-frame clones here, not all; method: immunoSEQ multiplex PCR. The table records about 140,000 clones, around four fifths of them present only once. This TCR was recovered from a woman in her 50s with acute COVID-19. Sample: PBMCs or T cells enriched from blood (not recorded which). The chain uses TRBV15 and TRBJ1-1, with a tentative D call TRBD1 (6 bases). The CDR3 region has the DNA TGTGCCACCAGCAGAGAAGGGAACAGGGAGCACACTGAAGCTTTCTTT. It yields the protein CATSREGNREHTEAFF.